Presented here are 17 T cell receptor beta chains from one specimen sequenced in a study of shared clonotypes between healthy human individuals. TCRdb's copy holds only in-frame clones and misses some; the assay was immunoSEQ multiplex PCR. The sample has 650,000 to 700,000 clones, about 90% seen once. Source material: memory CD8+ T cells from PBMCs. Subset defined: CD45RO+ cells pooled with CCR7-negative TemRA cells. The receptor source for this set is a man aged 18 to 29 in good health. Some clones in this sample may be carry-over from other donors' samples.

This rearrangement joins TRBV27 to TRBJ2-7, with D perhaps matching TRBD2 (5 bases). CDR3 size: 14 residues. Germline loops: CDR1 MNHEY, CDR2 SMNVEV (reference sequence). V lost 4 bases to trimming and J lost 7 bases, with 17 bases between them. The CDR3 coding sequence is TGTGCCAGCAGTTCCGGGATCCTTTGGCGTGAGCAGTACTTC. It yields the protein CASSSGILWREQYF.

CDR3 region: CASSRESLPYEQYF. CDR3 nucleotide sequence: TGTGCCAGTAGTAGGGAGTCCCTCCCCTACGAGCAGTACTTC. The chain recombines TRBV19 with TRBJ2-7, with a possible D match to TRBD2 (5 bases). Germline CDR1 LNHDA, CDR2 SQIVND (reference sequence). The germline V and J ends were trimmed by 4 bases and 2 bases, with 12 bases remaining between them. The CDR3 contains 14 residues.

This chain uses TRBV2 with TRBJ2-7, with 8 bases fitting TRBD1. CDR1 and CDR2 from the germline V gene are SNHLY and FYNNEI. The CDR3 totals 14 residues. The V gene end was trimmed by 7 bases and the J gene end by 1 base; junction bases not matched to a gene: 6. The CDR3: CASIGTGESYEQYF. CDR3 DNA sequence: TGTGCCAGCATAGGGACAGGTGAATCCTACGAGCAGTACTTC. The full variable domain, in which reference TRBV2 and TRBJ2-7 provide the parts outside the CDR3, is EPEVTQTPSHQVTQMGQEVILRCVPISNHLYFYWYRQILGQKVEFLVSFYNNEISEKSEIFDDQFSVERPDGSNFTLKIRSTKLEDSAMYFCASIGTGESYEQYFGPGTRLTVT.

The J gene is TRBJ1-5, the V gene TRBV4-1; TRBD1 matches 8 bases. The trim removed 5 bases at V and 5 bases at J, leaving 2 bases unmatched. Germline loops: CDR1 MGHRA, CDR2 YSYEKL. CDR3 length equals 13 residues. DNA of the CDR3: TGCGCCAGCAGCGAACAGGGGGATCAGCCCCAGCATTTT. It translates to CASSEQGDQPQHF.

This chain links TRBV5-1 with TRBJ1-1; D is unresolved. CDR1 is SGHRS, CDR2 YFSETQ, per germline. V dropped 0 bases and J dropped 1 base, with 10 bases sitting between them. The CDR3 covers 15 residues. CDR3 in DNA: TGCGCCAGCAGCTTGGCCGGGCACCCGAACACTGAAGCTTTCTTT. Translated, it gives CASSLAGHPNTEAFF.

The rearrangement joins TRBV4-3 to TRBJ2-1; the D gene is possibly TRBD2 (5 bases). Trimming removed 3 bases from V and 0 bases from J, with 12 bases in between. Germline V gene sequence: CDR1 LGHNA, CDR2 YSLEER. This CDR3 spans 16 amino acids. For the CDR3, the DNA is TGCGCCAGCAGCCAGGGGAGCTTGAGCTCCTACAATGAGCAGTTCTTC. Translating gives CASSQGSLSSYNEQFF.

The V gene is TRBV7-9, the J gene TRBJ2-7; D tentatively fits TRBD1 or TRBD2 (7 bases each). CDR1 SEHNR and CDR2 FQNEAQ come from the germline V gene (reference sequence). Trimming took 1 base from V and 3 from J, leaving 16 bases between them. The CDR3 spans 16 residues. The CDR3 DNA reads TGTGCCAGCAGCTTAGTGGGGGGGACAGTAGACTACGAGCAGTACTTC. It translates to CASSLVGGTVDYEQYF.

The chain combines TRBV7-5 with TRBJ2-3; TRBD2 is the table's D call, not checked against the DNA. TRBV7-5 is noted as a pseudogene. The CDR3 spans 17 residues. The CDR3 reads CARSLETSGRLTDTQYF. CDR3 nucleotides: TGTGCCAGAAGCTTAGAAACTAGCGGGAGACTCACAGATACGCAGTATTTT.

CDR3 sequence: CASTIFSGHNQPQHF. The CDR3 coding sequence is TGTGCCAGCACCATTTTTTCCGGACACAATCAGCCCCAGCATTTT. The V call is TRBV28, the J call TRBJ1-5; TRBD1 is a possible D gene (5 bases). The CDR3 extends over 15 amino acids. Trimming pared 7 bases from V and 3 bases from J, leaving 16 bases between. Germline lookup yields CDR1 MDHEN and CDR2 SYDVKM.

J is TRBJ2-7 and V is TRBV28; possible D gene TRBD1, 6 bases. The germline gives CDR1 MDHEN, CDR2 SYDVKM. Trimming shortened V by 5 bases and J by 0 bases, and 20 bases separated the two germline ends. CDR3 size: 17 residues. The CDR3: CASSDRDTSSFSYEQYF. DNA for the CDR3: TGTGCCAGCAGTGATAGGGACACCTCTTCGTTCTCCTACGAGCAGTACTTC.

CDR3 sequence reads: CASSYSSLDIQYF. The CDR3 bases are TGTGCCAGCAGTTACTCGAGCTTGGACATTCAGTACTTC. The V gene is TRBV6-5, the J gene TRBJ2-4; D gene uncertain. This CDR3 has 13 residues. Trimming cost V 0 bases and J 8 bases, with 8 bases left between them. Germline CDR1 reads MNHEY; CDR2 reads SVGAGI.

Written as DNA, the CDR3 is TGTGCCAGCAGTGAAATCGTCTCCGGGACAGGGGAATCAGGCTACACCTTC. Its protein product is CASSEIVSGTGESGYTF. The chain carries TRBV25-1 and TRBJ1-2; 10 bases agree with TRBD1. J lost 8 bases, V lost 2 bases, and 14 bases had no gene match. Germline CDR1 reads MGHDK; CDR2 reads SYGVNS. The CDR3 is 17 amino acids.

The chain recombines TRBV19 with TRBJ1-5, with a possible D match to TRBD1 (6 bases). In germline, CDR1 is LNHDA, CDR2 SQIVND (reference sequence). The ends were cut back, 5 bases at V and 4 bases at J, with 21 bases in the middle. This CDR3 contains 17 residues. The CDR3 here is CASSSHRETGGNQPQHF. CDR3 nucleotide sequence: TGTGCCAGTAGTTCACACAGGGAAACGGGTGGGAATCAGCCCCAGCATTTT.

V gene TRBV27 combines with J gene TRBJ2-2; D might be TRBD2 (6 bases). The CDR3 contains 16 residues. V gave up 8 bases and J gave up 0 bases, with 16 bases separating them. The germline gives CDR1 MNHEY, CDR2 SMNVEV (reference sequence). The CDR3 DNA follows: TGTGCCAGCCTAAAGTTGGACTACCCGAACACCGGGGAGCTGTTTTTT. Amino acids: CASLKLDYPNTGELFF.

This chain connects TRBV7-9 to TRBJ2-7, with TRBD1 identical over 10 bases. Per germline, CDR1 SEHNR and CDR2 FQNEAQ (reference sequence). There are 14 residues in the CDR3. Trimming cost V 3 bases and J 4 bases; bases outside gene matches: 3. This CDR3 is CASSFRDRGYEQYF. CDR3 DNA sequence: TGTGCCAGCAGCTTCCGGGACAGGGGTTACGAGCAGTACTTC.

This clone was seen a single time. This rearrangement joins TRBV7-9 to TRBJ2-1; D is possibly TRBD1 or TRBD2 (6 bases each). CDR3 size: 17 residues. Germline V CDR1 and CDR2: SEHNR, FQNEAQ (reference sequence). Trimming removed 7 bases at V and 0 bases at J, with 19 bases between. CDR3 in DNA: TGTGCCAGCACCCCGGGGGCAGCGCCTGCCTCCTACAATGAGCAGTTCTTC. Translating it yields CASTPGAAPASYNEQFF.

The genes are TRBV28 and TRBJ1-1, with TRBD1 matching 9 bases. CDR3 length: 16 residues. Germline V gene data show CDR1 as MDHEN and CDR2 as SYDVKM. V lost 2 bases and J lost 1; bases outside the gene matches: 5. CDR3 residues: CASSLVRQGGNTEAFF. CDR3 nucleotides: TGTGCCAGCAGTTTAGTGCGACAGGGGGGGAACACTGAAGCTTTCTTT.